The 24 T cell receptor beta chains reported below all come from one sample, sequenced in a study of response to subunit inactivated influenza vaccine. A single record per CDR3 protein comes from TCRdb applying MiXCR to the RT-PCR reads. The sample consists of about 530,000 distinct CDR3 sequences, roughly 13% of them appearing once. Material: PBMCs from blood, obtained roughly 6 weeks after vaccination. The receptor source for this set is a middle-aged man who received an inactivated influenza vaccine.

This clonotype was counted a few times. The chain carries TRBV12-3 or TRBV12-4 and TRBJ1-1; the D is unclear. V lost 6 bases and J 6 bases, leaving 11 bases between the germline ends. The CDR3 loop spans 12 amino acids. CDR3 protein: CASSPVGSEAFF. CDR3 sequence (DNA): TGTGCCAGCAGCCCCGTAGGGTCTGAAGCTTTCTTT.

The chain combines TRBV7-2 with TRBJ2-7, with 9 bases lining up with TRBD2. V lost 4 bases and J lost 2; bases outside the gene matches: 3. CDR3 size: 14 residues. Looked up from germline, CDR1 is SGHTA and CDR2 is FQGNSA. Written as DNA, the CDR3 is TGTGCCAGCAGCTCGCTAGCGGGGACCTACGAGCAGTACTTC. Encoded protein: CASSSLAGTYEQYF.

The rearrangement links TRBV7-2 to TRBJ2-1, with 9 bases that match TRBD1. The CDR3 totals 17 residues. Germline assignment: CDR1 SGHTA and CDR2 FQGNSA. J was trimmed by 5 bases and V by 3 bases; bases with no gene match: 11. The CDR3 loop is CASSFMPRDRDNNEQFF. The CDR3 nucleotides are TGTGCCAGCAGCTTTATGCCCCGGGACAGGGACAACAATGAGCAGTTCTTC.

This clonotype was seen ten or more times. This rearrangement joins TRBV12-3 or TRBV12-4 to TRBJ2-5; D remains unclear. The CDR3 totals 12 residues. V was shortened by 0 bases and J by 11 bases, with 10 bases between the two germline ends. CDR3 nucleotides: TGTGCCAGCAGTTTAGCGCGGTCCCGACAGTACTTC. It is translated as CASSLARSRQYF.

This clonotype was seen a single time. The rearrangement uses TRBV6-5 and TRBJ1-2; TRBD1 might be the D (6 bases). This CDR3 has 15 amino acids. From germline, CDR1 is MNHEY and CDR2 SVGAGI. Deletions cut 0 bases from V and 3 bases from J, with 11 bases between. CDR3 DNA sequence: TGTGCCAGCAGTTACTCGGCAGGGGTGGACTATGGCTACACCTTC. Protein: CASSYSAGVDYGYTF.

The rearrangement uses TRBV20-1 and TRBJ2-7, with no clear D. Deletions cut 0 bases from V and 9 bases from J, with 15 bases between. This CDR3 has 13 amino acids. The germline V gene has CDR1 DFQATT and CDR2 SNEGSKA (reference sequence). The CDR3 bases are TGCAGTGCTAGAGATAGGCGCCACGAAGGGCAGTACTTC. This gives the protein CSARDRRHEGQYF.

This clonotype was counted only a few times. The chain combines TRBV10-3 with TRBJ2-7; possible D gene TRBD1, 6 bases. Per germline, CDR1 ENHRY and CDR2 SYGVKD. The V gene lost 6 bases and the J gene lost 5 bases, with 20 bases spanning the gap. This CDR3 region has 15 residues. CDR3 residues: CAIRTDRFSWHEQYF. For the CDR3, the DNA is TGTGCCATCAGGACTGACAGGTTCTCTTGGCACGAGCAGTACTTC.

The J gene is TRBJ1-4, the V gene TRBV5-6, with a tentative D call TRBD1 (5 bases). There are 16 residues in the CDR3. Per the germline V gene, CDR1 is SGHDT and CDR2 is YYEEEE. The V end was cut by 4 bases, the J end by 8 bases, with 21 bases between. CDR3: CASSQTGTAEREKLFF. The CDR3 DNA follows: TGTGCCAGCAGCCAAACGGGGACCGCGGAGAGGGAAAAACTGTTTTTT.

This clonotype was detected a few times. The chain carries TRBV24-1 and TRBJ2-7; D may be TRBD1 (6 bases). Trimming stripped 11 bases from V and 7 bases from J, with 26 bases between. This CDR3 has 15 residues. The germline V gene has CDR1 KGHDR and CDR2 SFDVKD. CDR3 protein: CAIKNRVRVLGEQYF. CDR3 bases: TGTGCCATCAAGAACAGGGTCCGGGTCCTGGGGGAGCAGTACTTC.

The chain links TRBV5-4 to TRBJ1-1; the D gene is possibly TRBD1 (6 bases). The CDR3 spans 15 residues. Trimming left V 5 bases short and J 4 bases short, with 18 bases between. Germline CDR1 is SGHNT and CDR2 is YYREEE (reference sequence). CDR3 sequence (DNA): TGTGCCAGCAGTTCGGAGGGGGGAGGGAGCACTGAAGCTTTCTTT. It translates to CASSSEGGGSTEAFF.

The chain links TRBV7-3 to TRBJ2-1; TRBD1 aligns across 11 bases. CDR1 and CDR2 from the germline V gene are SGHTA and FQGTGA. The V segment lost 6 bases and the J segment 9 bases; nucleotides outside the gene matches: 7. CDR3 size: 14 residues. DNA of the CDR3: TGTGCCAGCAGTGGACAGGGGGCCGGGGGTGAGCAGTTCTTC. Its protein product is CASSGQGAGGEQFF.

The rearrangement uses TRBV5-1 and TRBJ1-4, with 8 bases aligning to TRBD1. The CDR3 runs 15 residues. Per germline, CDR1 SGHRS and CDR2 YFSETQ. Trimming removed 4 bases from V and 4 bases from J; junction bases left unmatched: 6. The CDR3 loop reads CASSIQGVLNEKLFF. CDR3 coding DNA: TGCGCCAGCAGCATACAGGGGGTGCTTAATGAAAAACTGTTTTTT. The full variable domain, completed using reference TRBV5-1 and TRBJ1-4, is KAGVTQTPRYLIKTRGQQVTLSCSPISGHRSVSWYQQTPGQGLQFLFEYFSETQRNKGNFPGRFSGRQFSNSRSEMNVSTLELGDSALYLCASSIQGVLNEKLFFGSGTQLSVL.

This clonotype was observed many times. The chain joins TRBV25-1 to TRBJ1-3; 9 positions match TRBD1. The CDR3 loop spans 18 amino acids. Germline V lookup: CDR1 MGHDK, CDR2 SYGVNS. V was clipped by 0 bases and J by 7 bases; unmatched bases: 13. The CDR3 region is CASSEYLYTGTGKNTIYF. The DNA of the CDR3 is TGTGCCAGCAGTGAATACCTCTATACCGGGACAGGGAAGAACACCATATATTTT.

This clonotype showed up many times. The V gene is TRBV20-1, the J gene TRBJ2-5; D not certain. Germline V CDR1 and CDR2: DFQATT, SNEGSKA (reference sequence). Trimming pared 3 bases from V and 5 bases from J, leaving 4 bases between. This CDR3 is built from 10 residues. The CDR3 spells CSARGETQYF. The CDR3 DNA sequence: TGCAGTGCTAGGGGGGAGACCCAGTACTTC.

The chain joins TRBV10-3 to TRBJ2-5; either TRBD1 or TRBD2 may fit D (6 bases each). Germline assignment: CDR1 ENHRY and CDR2 SYGVKD. The CDR3 consists of 15 residues. Deletions cut 6 bases from V and 1 base from J, with 15 bases between. CDR3 protein: CAIRGGRNPQETQYF. Written as DNA, the CDR3 is TGTGCCATCAGGGGGGGCAGAAACCCCCAAGAGACCCAGTACTTC.

This clonotype was seen a handful of times. V is TRBV27 and J is TRBJ1-6, with D tentatively TRBD1 (6 bases). CDR1 is MNHEY and CDR2 is SMNVEV in the germline V gene (reference sequence). The V end was cut by 3 bases, the J end by 8 bases, with 14 bases between. The CDR3 spans 15 residues. CDR3 nucleotides: TGTGCCAGCAGTTTGGGCGCGGGGGCGGATTCACCCCTCCACTTT. It encodes CASSLGAGADSPLHF.

This clonotype was found many times. The rearrangement uses TRBV4-2 and TRBJ1-2, with D tentatively TRBD1 (6 bases). Germline assignment: CDR1 LGHNA and CDR2 YNFKEQ. V was cut by 2 bases and J by 5 bases, with 12 bases left in between. The CDR3 totals 14 residues. The CDR3 protein is CASSQLPGEYGYTF. The CDR3 DNA sequence: TGTGCCAGCAGCCAATTACCAGGGGAGTATGGCTACACCTTC.

The sample holds many counts of this clonotype. The chain employs TRBV29-1 and TRBJ2-6; D possibly corresponds to TRBD1 (5 bases). CDR1 and CDR2 from the germline V gene are SQVTM and ANQGSEA. The length of the CDR3 is 14 residues. Trimming left V 2 bases short and J 1 base short, with 6 bases between. In DNA, the CDR3 is TGCAGCGTTGAAAAGGGGTCTGGGGCCAACGTCCTGACTTTC. Residues: CSVEKGSGANVLTF.

At least ten counts were recorded for this clonotype. This rearrangement joins TRBV29-1 to TRBJ2-3; 8 bases line up with TRBD2. The trim removed 3 bases at V and 5 bases at J, leaving 10 bases unmatched. The V gene's germline CDR1 is SQVTM and CDR2 ANQGSEA. This CDR3 has 15 amino acids. As DNA, the CDR3 is TGCAGCGTTGAGGGACTAGTAGGGATCCGAGATACGCAGTATTTT. Amino acid sequence: CSVEGLVGIRDTQYF.

This clonotype was seen a few times. The V and J genes are TRBV7-9 and TRBJ1-5, with D hard to call. Germline V gene data show CDR1 as SEHNR and CDR2 as FQNEAQ (reference sequence). The V and J ends lost 1 base and 1 base respectively, with 11 bases between them. The CDR3 runs 16 residues. The DNA for the CDR3 is TGTGCCAGCAGCTTAGTAGGCGGGATCAGCAATCAGCCCCAGCATTTT. Amino acids: CASSLVGGISNQPQHF. The complete variable domain, with remaining parts taken from reference TRBV7-9 and TRBJ1-5, reads DTGVSQNPRHKITKRGQNVTFRCDPISEHNRLYWYRQTLGQGPEFLTYFQNEAQLEKSRLLSDRFSAERPKGSFSTLEIQRTEQGDSAMYLCASSLVGGISNQPQHFGDGTRLSIL.

This clonotype turned up a few times. The chain combines TRBV28 with TRBJ2-3; D assignment may be TRBD1 or TRBD2 (5 bases each). The germline gives CDR1 MDHEN, CDR2 SYDVKM. The CDR3 spans 14 residues. The V end lost 2 bases, the J end lost 6 bases, and 12 bases lay between the germline ends. Here the CDR3 reads CASSLGPWGDTQYF. The CDR3 nucleotides read TGTGCCAGCAGTTTAGGGCCGTGGGGGGATACGCAGTATTTT.

The chain has TRBV18 and TRBJ2-5; no clear D gene. Germline V gene sequence: CDR1 KGHSH, CDR2 LQKENI. The ends were cut back, 3 bases at V and 0 bases at J, with 5 bases in the middle. The CDR3 length is 13 residues. This CDR3 is CASSPPYQETQYF. The CDR3 region has the DNA TGTGCCAGCTCACCGCCTTACCAAGAGACCCAGTACTTC. The whole variable domain, remainder taken from reference TRBV18 and TRBJ2-5, is NAGVMQNPRHLVRRRGQEARLRCSPMKGHSHVYWYRQLPEEGLKFMVYLQKENIIDESGMPKERFSAEFPKEGPSILRIQQVVRGDSAAYFCASSPPYQETQYFGPGTRLLVL.

This clonotype came up a few times. V gene TRBV10-3 combines with J gene TRBJ1-1; D possibly corresponds to TRBD1 (5 bases). CDR3 length equals 14 residues. Germline V gives CDR1 ENHRY, CDR2 SYGVKD. The V end lost 3 bases, the J end lost 4 bases, and 12 bases lay between the germline ends. The CDR3 DNA reads as TGTGCCATCAGTGAACTTCCCGGGGCCACTGAAGCTTTCTTT. Protein product: CAISELPGATEAFF.

This clonotype was detected ten times or more. V gene TRBV7-2 combines with J gene TRBJ2-3; D unclear. The CDR3 sequence is 13 residues long. The V end was cut by 4 bases, the J end by 5 bases, with 10 bases between. CDR1 SGHTA and CDR2 FQGNSA come from the germline V gene. The CDR3 sequence: CASSSSRLDTQYF. CDR3 nucleotide sequence: TGTGCCAGCAGCTCCTCCCGGCTAGATACGCAGTATTTT.